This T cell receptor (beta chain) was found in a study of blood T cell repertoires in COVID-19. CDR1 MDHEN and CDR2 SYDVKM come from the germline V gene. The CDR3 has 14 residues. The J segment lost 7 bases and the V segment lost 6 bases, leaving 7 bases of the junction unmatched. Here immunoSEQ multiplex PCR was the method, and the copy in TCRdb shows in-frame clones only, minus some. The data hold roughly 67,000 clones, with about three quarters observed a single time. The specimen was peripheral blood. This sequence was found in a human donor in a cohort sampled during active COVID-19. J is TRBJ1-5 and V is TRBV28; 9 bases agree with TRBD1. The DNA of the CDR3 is TGTGCCAGCAGACGGACAGGGGTTTGGCAGCCCCAGCATTTT. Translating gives CASRRTGVWQPQHF.